A single TCR beta chain is shown here with its context. This entry belongs to a study of control samples from healthy donors and cancer patients. V dropped 4 bases and J dropped 4 bases, with 15 bases sitting between them. This CDR3 is built from 15 residues. The germline gives CDR1 SGHRS, CDR2 YFSETQ. Sequencing used immunoSEQ multiplex PCR; TCRdb keeps in-frame clones, though not all of them. Among some 74,000 clones listed, about 94% were seen once. The chain recombines TRBV5-1 with TRBJ2-1, with D possibly matching TRBD1 (6 bases). The source is a woman aged 25 to 39 in good health. Material for sequencing was blood. The CDR3 coding sequence is TGCGCCAGCAGCACCAACAGGGACGGATACAATGAGCAGTTCTTC. It specifies CASSTNRDGYNEQFF.